The sequence of this TCR beta chain was determined in a study of CD8 T cells in Susac syndrome. Trimming shortened V by 2 bases and J by 3 bases, and 5 bases separated the two germline ends. Germline V gene sequence: CDR1 MNHNS, CDR2 SASEGT. CDR3 size: 13 residues. Sequencing targeted TCR beta in blood CD8+ and CD4+ T cells. The patients who served as multiple sclerosis controls were treatment-naive and had stable or active relapsing-remitting disease that fulfilled the revised McDonald criteria. TEMRA cells were enriched by FACS, and CD4+ and CD8+ T cells were negatively isolated. Random hexamers were used to reverse transcribe the RNA input (0.5 to 1 ug). The authors amplified TCR beta CDR3 across 54 Vbeta and 13 Jbeta using immunoSEQ multiplex PCR. One entry per CDR3 protein, called by TCRdb with MiXCR from the immunoSEQ multiplex PCR reads. The sample lists 160,000 or so distinct CDR3 sequences, around 95% occurring once.

The clonotype was recovered from a human donor with multiple sclerosis. The chain is built from TRBV6-1 and TRBJ1-5; D gene ambiguous. Specimen: CD8+ T cells from PBMCs. The CDR3 DNA reads TGTGCCAGCAGTGAACAGGTCAATCAGCCCCAGCATTTT. It translates to CASSEQVNQPQHF.